The 15 T cell receptor beta chains reported below all come from one sample, sequenced in a study of control samples from healthy donors and cancer patients. Here immunoSEQ multiplex PCR was the method, and the copy in TCRdb shows in-frame clones only, minus some. The table includes 170,000 or so clones, about 94% detected once. The sequenced material came from blood. The receptors shown here come from a middle-aged woman in good health.

This sequence joins TRBV13 and TRBJ1-2, with D hard to call. Germline V lookup: CDR1 PRHDT, CDR2 FYEKMQ (reference sequence). The CDR3 sequence is 15 residues long. V lost 4 bases and J lost 0, with 12 bases in between. The CDR3 here is CASSSPPGPNYGYTF. CDR3 coding DNA: TGTGCCAGCAGCTCACCGCCGGGCCCTAACTATGGCTACACCTTC.

The chain recombines TRBV6-5 with TRBJ2-1; D is perhaps TRBD1 (5 bases). V was pared by 6 bases and J by 10 bases, with 10 bases between. The germline gives CDR1 MNHEY, CDR2 SVGAGI. This CDR3 comprises 11 residues. CDR3 DNA: TGTGCCAGCAGCCGACAGCCCGAGCAGTTCTTC. Encoded protein: CASSRQPEQFF.

The rearrangement joins TRBV10-2 to TRBJ1-1, with 7 positions matching TRBD1. Trimming cost V 6 bases and J 0 bases; bases outside gene matches: 10. CDR1 and CDR2 from the germline V gene are WSHSY and SAAADI. The CDR3 is 16 residues long. DNA of the CDR3: TGCGCCAGCAGGGATGGGACAGCCCTCATGAACACTGAAGCTTTCTTT. Translating gives CASRDGTALMNTEAFF.

The chain employs TRBV10-3 and TRBJ1-1, with D possibly TRBD1 on 6 matching bases. Germline loops: CDR1 ENHRY, CDR2 SYGVKD. The V and J ends lost 10 bases and 6 bases respectively, with 18 bases between them. The CDR3 extends over 13 amino acids. CDR3 coding DNA: TGTGCCAGCAGATCGGGACACTCCTCTGAAGCTTTCTTT. It translates to CASRSGHSSEAFF.

CDR3 nucleotide sequence: TGTGCCAGCAGTACGCAAGGACAGCTCGACGAGCAGTACTTC. Translation gives CASSTQGQLDEQYF. V usage is TRBV27 and J usage is TRBJ2-7, with D perhaps TRBD1 (6 bases). The CDR3 is made up of 14 amino acids. V lost 5 bases, J lost 5 bases, and 16 bases lay in between. CDR1 and CDR2 (germline): MNHEY, SMNVEV (reference sequence).

CDR3 bases: TGTGCCAGTAGTAAGGGCACGAACACTGAAGCTTTCTTT. Translation gives CASSKGTNTEAFF. The gene calls are TRBV19 and TRBJ1-1; D is unresolved. Germline assignment: CDR1 LNHDA and CDR2 SQIVND (reference sequence). This CDR3 contains 13 residues. V lost 4 bases to trimming and J lost 1 base, with 7 bases between them. The whole variable domain, filled in from reference TRBV19 and TRBJ1-1, reads DGGITQSPKYLFRKEGQNVTLSCEQNLNHDAMYWYRQDPGQGLRLIYYSQIVNDFQKGDIAEGYSVSREKKESFPLTVTSAQKNPTAFYLCASSKGTNTEAFFGQGTRLTVV.

The chain employs TRBV18 and TRBJ2-2; D tentatively fits TRBD1 or TRBD2 (5 bases each). Trimming removed 3 bases at V and 4 bases at J, with 15 bases between. Germline CDR1 reads KGHSH; CDR2 reads LQKENI. This CDR3 has 16 residues. The CDR3 DNA follows: TGTGCCAGCTCACCTCCGGGACGGACTTCCACCGGGGAGCTGTTTTTT. Protein sequence: CASSPPGRTSTGELFF.

Written as DNA, the CDR3 is TGTGCCAGCTCACCGATTAGCCAGGGCCAAGAGACCCAGTACTTC. Encoded protein: CASSPISQGQETQYF. V is TRBV18 and J is TRBJ2-5; D is possibly TRBD1 (5 bases). The CDR3 totals 15 residues. Germline assignment: CDR1 KGHSH and CDR2 LQKENI. The V gene lost 3 bases and the J gene lost 1 base, with 12 bases spanning the gap.

The chain joins TRBV2 to TRBJ1-1; D unclear. This CDR3 region has 13 residues. Germline V gene lookup returns CDR1 SNHLY and CDR2 FYNNEI. V lost 6 bases and J 4 bases, leaving 12 bases between the germline ends. The CDR3 sequence is CASRARVGTEAFF. The DNA for the CDR3 is TGTGCCAGCAGGGCCCGGGTGGGCACTGAAGCTTTCTTT.

V and J are TRBV24-1 and TRBJ2-3; D possibly uses TRBD1 or TRBD2 (6 bases each). Per germline, CDR1 KGHDR and CDR2 SFDVKD. The V end was cut by 1 base, the J end by 6 bases, with 13 bases between. This CDR3 spans 15 amino acids. The CDR3 nucleotides are TGTGCCACCAGTGATTTAACCGGGGGCCCCGATACGCAGTATTTT. It encodes CATSDLTGGPDTQYF.

This rearrangement joins TRBV5-1 to TRBJ1-4; D is ambiguous. CDR3 length: 16 amino acids. The germline V and J ends were trimmed by 0 bases and 0 bases, with 9 bases remaining between them. Looked up from germline, CDR1 is SGHRS and CDR2 is YFSETQ. The CDR3 nucleotides are TGCGCCAGCAGCTTGGTAACAGAATCAACTAATGAAAAACTGTTTTTT. Amino acid sequence: CASSLVTESTNEKLFF. Full variable domain (outside the CDR3, taken from reference TRBV5-1 and TRBJ1-4): KAGVTQTPRYLIKTRGQQVTLSCSPISGHRSVSWYQQTPGQGLQFLFEYFSETQRNKGNFPGRFSGRQFSNSRSEMNVSTLELGDSALYLCASSLVTESTNEKLFFGSGTQLSVL.

V and J are TRBV5-6 and TRBJ1-5; D is perhaps TRBD1 (5 bases). Germline V gene sequence: CDR1 SGHDT, CDR2 YYEEEE. The CDR3 contains 15 residues. V was cut by 1 base and J by 3 bases, with 11 bases left in between. CDR3 DNA sequence: TGTGCCAGCAGCTTGAAGGGGTCAACCAATCAGCCCCAGCATTTT. Translated: CASSLKGSTNQPQHF.

The chain has TRBV5-6 and TRBJ1-1; possibly TRBD1 for D (6 bases). Germline-derived CDR1 and CDR2 are SGHDT and YYEEEE. The ends were cut back, 4 bases at V and 3 bases at J, with 7 bases in the middle. The CDR3 runs to 12 residues. As DNA, the CDR3 is TGTGCCAGCAGCGAGGGGGACACTGAAGCTTTCTTT. It is translated as CASSEGDTEAFF. The full variable domain, with the rest looked up from reference TRBV5-6 and TRBJ1-1, is DAGVTQSPTHLIKTRGQQVTLRCSPKSGHDTVSWYQQALGQGPQFIFQYYEEEERQRGNFPDRFSGHQFPNYSSELNVNALLLGDSALYLCASSEGDTEAFFGQGTRLTVV.

The sample holds one count of this clone. The chain carries TRBV18 and TRBJ1-3; D is unresolved. This CDR3 spans 14 amino acids. Per the germline V gene, CDR1 is KGHSH and CDR2 is LQKENI. Trimming left V 0 bases short and J 8 bases short, with 11 bases between. CDR3 DNA sequence: TGTGCCAGCTCACCACCGGTTGGGTCCCACACCATATATTTT. It is translated as CASSPPVGSHTIYF.

V gene TRBV2 combines with J gene TRBJ1-2, with D uncertain. CDR1 and CDR2 (germline): SNHLY, FYNNEI. Trimming removed 1 base from V and 4 bases from J, with 10 bases in between. The CDR3 extends over 14 amino acids. Written as DNA, the CDR3 is TGTGCCAGCAGTGAAGGGGTCTTTAGCTATGGCTACACCTTC. Translating it yields CASSEGVFSYGYTF.